The 26 T cell receptor beta chains below were found in one sample sequenced in a study of blood T cell repertoires in COVID-19. Some clones are missing from TCRdb's copy, which holds only in-frame ones; the method was immunoSEQ multiplex PCR. The sample consists of tens of thousands of clones, 87% of them appearing once. The sample comprised peripheral blood. These receptor sequences come from a woman aged 45-65 years with COVID-19, enrolled during active disease.

The V call is TRBV6-5, the J call TRBJ1-1, with D perhaps matching TRBD1 (5 bases). The germline CDR1 and CDR2 sequences are MNHEY and SVGAGI. This CDR3 spans 15 amino acids. V was trimmed by 2 bases and J by 5 bases, leaving 15 bases between them. For the CDR3, the DNA is TGTGCCAGCAGTTACCTCGGGACTGGAGGGACTGAAGCTTTCTTT. It codes for CASSYLGTGGTEAFF.

The chain is built from TRBV2 and TRBJ2-7, with 9 bases matching TRBD2. CDR1 is SNHLY and CDR2 is FYNNEI in the germline V gene. Losses at the gene ends were 4 bases for V and 0 bases for J; bases not matched to a gene: 19. The CDR3 consists of 20 residues. The CDR3 loop is CASSGPNPIGGRGSSYEQYF. Here the CDR3 DNA reads TGTGCCAGCAGTGGACCAAACCCAATCGGCGGGAGGGGGAGCTCCTACGAGCAGTACTTC. The complete variable domain, with remaining parts taken from reference TRBV2 and TRBJ2-7, reads EPEVTQTPSHQVTQMGQEVILRCVPISNHLYFYWYRQILGQKVEFLVSFYNNEISEKSEIFDDQFSVERPDGSNFTLKIRSTKLEDSAMYFCASSGPNPIGGRGSSYEQYFGPGTRLTVT.

The chain employs TRBV19 and TRBJ2-7; 9 nucleotides agree with TRBD1. The CDR3 length is 14 residues. Losses at the gene ends were 6 bases for V and 6 bases for J; bases not matched to a gene: 9. Germline V gives CDR1 LNHDA, CDR2 SQIVND (reference sequence). The CDR3 region is CASSPRQGGIEQYF. CDR3 in DNA: TGTGCCAGTAGCCCCAGACAGGGGGGTATCGAGCAGTACTTC.

The chain uses TRBV5-5 and TRBJ1-3, with D perhaps matching TRBD1 (5 bases). Germline V lookup: CDR1 SGHKS, CDR2 YYEKEE (reference sequence). The CDR3 is made up of 15 amino acids. V gave up 3 bases and J gave up 4 bases, with 14 bases separating them. The CDR3 here is CASSSADSVGNTIYF. The CDR3 DNA follows: TGTGCCAGCAGCTCCGCTGACAGTGTAGGAAACACCATATATTTT.

The genes are TRBV28 and TRBJ1-1, with D tentatively TRBD1 (5 bases). V was clipped by 7 bases and J by 3 bases, with 12 bases between them. Germline assignment: CDR1 MDHEN and CDR2 SYDVKM. CDR3 length: 13 residues. The CDR3 protein is CASTQGGDTEAFF. The CDR3 nucleotides are TGTGCCAGCACTCAGGGAGGGGACACTGAAGCTTTCTTT.

The V and J genes are TRBV28 and TRBJ2-7; D is possibly TRBD2 (5 bases). V lost 4 bases to trimming and J lost 5 bases, with 12 bases between them. Germline CDR1 and CDR2: MDHEN and SYDVKM. The CDR3 is 13 residues long. Here the CDR3 DNA reads TGTGCCAGCAGTTCCCGGGGAACGGACGAGCAGTACTTC. It specifies CASSSRGTDEQYF. The whole variable domain, remainder taken from reference TRBV28 and TRBJ2-7, is DVKVTQSSRYLVKRTGEKVFLECVQDMDHENMFWYRQDPGLGLRLIYFSYDVKMKEKGDIPEGYSVSREKKERFSLILESASTNQTSMYLCASSSRGTDEQYFGPGTRLTVT.

This chain connects TRBV5-1 to TRBJ2-1, with TRBD2 as a possible D gene (5 bases). Trimming left V 4 bases short and J 9 bases short, with 14 bases between. CDR3 length: 13 residues. CDR1 and CDR2 (germline): SGHRS, YFSETQ. The CDR3 region has the DNA TGCGCCAGCAGCGCGGGCACAGAGGGTGAGCAGTTCTTC. This encodes CASSAGTEGEQFF.

The chain has TRBV6-4 and TRBJ1-2, with a tentative D call TRBD1 (6 bases). The CDR3 runs to 16 residues. The V gene's germline CDR1 is MRHNA and CDR2 SNTAGT. With 1 base removed from V and 4 bases from J, the gap between germline ends came to 16 bases. CDR3 in amino acids: CASSDYATGNPYGYTF. Here the CDR3 DNA reads TGTGCCAGCAGTGACTACGCCACAGGGAATCCCTATGGCTACACCTTC.

This chain joins TRBV6-1 and TRBJ2-1; TRBD2 matches 8 bases. This CDR3 spans 15 amino acids. After removal of 8 bases from V and 7 bases from J, the junction contained 13 bases not matched to a gene. CDR1 and CDR2 from the germline V gene are MNHNS and SASEGT. The CDR3 coding sequence is TGTGCCAGCGGGGAAAAAGCGGGAGAAGGTAATGAGCAGTTCTTC. Encoded protein: CASGEKAGEGNEQFF.

The chain has TRBV6-5 and TRBJ1-5; TRBD1 might be the D (5 bases). The V gene lost 10 bases and the J gene lost 5 bases, with 18 bases spanning the gap. This CDR3 contains 14 residues. Per the germline V gene, CDR1 is MNHEY and CDR2 is SVGAGI. CDR3 loop: CATINLGGYQPQHF. CDR3 DNA sequence: TGTGCCACCATAAACCTGGGGGGTTATCAGCCCCAGCATTTT.

CDR3 DNA sequence: TGTGCCATCAGGAGACAGGGGGCTCCCTACGAGCAGTACTTC. Translating it yields CAIRRQGAPYEQYF. This chain links TRBV10-3 with TRBJ2-7; 10 nucleotides line up with TRBD1. The CDR3 covers 14 residues. Germline loops: CDR1 ENHRY, CDR2 SYGVKD. V was clipped by 6 bases and J by 2 bases; unmatched bases: 4.

CDR3 coding DNA: TGCGCCAGCAGCAGGGAGTTGGACAGGGGCTACGAGCAGTACTTC. Amino acids: CASSRELDRGYEQYF. The chain has TRBV4-3 and TRBJ2-7, with TRBD1 identical over 9 bases. The V segment lost 5 bases and the J segment 3 bases; nucleotides outside the gene matches: 8. Per the germline V gene, CDR1 is LGHNA and CDR2 is YSLEER. The length of the CDR3 is 15 residues.

The rearrangement uses TRBV4-2 and TRBJ2-3; 8 bases map to TRBD2. Germline lookup yields CDR1 LGHNA and CDR2 YNFKEQ. The CDR3 runs 15 residues. V was clipped by 0 bases and J by 5 bases; unmatched bases: 4. For the CDR3, the DNA is TGTGCCAGCAGCCAAGAACGGCGGGAGGAAGATACGCAGTATTTT. Translating it yields CASSQERREEDTQYF.

The chain links TRBV30 to TRBJ2-7; no clear D gene. There are 11 residues in the CDR3. CDR1 and CDR2 (germline): GTSNPN, SVGIG (reference sequence). Trimming cost V 5 bases and J 3 bases, with 8 bases left between them. CDR3 nucleotides: TGTGCCTGGGGACCAGGCTACGAGCAGTACTTC. The encoded protein is CAWGPGYEQYF.

The V and J genes are TRBV4-1 and TRBJ2-1; D remains unclear. The CDR3 totals 12 residues. Germline CDR1 is MGHRA and CDR2 is YSYEKL. V lost 4 bases and J lost 10, with 11 bases in between. The DNA of the CDR3 is TGCGCCAGCAGCCCCCCCCTCGAGGAGCAGTTCTTC. Encoded protein: CASSPPLEEQFF.

This sequence joins TRBV7-9 and TRBJ1-5; D unresolved. The ends were cut back, 0 bases at V and 3 bases at J, with 9 bases in the middle. This CDR3 region has 15 residues. Per germline, CDR1 SEHNR and CDR2 FQNEAQ (reference sequence). CDR3 coding DNA: TGTGCCAGCAGCTTAGCGGGAGGACTCAATCAGCCCCAGCATTTT. It yields the protein CASSLAGGLNQPQHF. The full variable domain, with the rest looked up from reference TRBV7-9 and TRBJ1-5, is DTGVSQNPRHKITKRGQNVTFRCDPISEHNRLYWYRQTLGQGPEFLTYFQNEAQLEKSRLLSDRFSAERPKGSFSTLEIQRTEQGDSAMYLCASSLAGGLNQPQHFGDGTRLSIL.

This chain joins TRBV27 and TRBJ2-3; 10 bases agree with TRBD2. V shed 4 bases and J 4 bases; nucleotides not matched to a gene: 11. Per the germline V gene, CDR1 is MNHEY and CDR2 is SMNVEV (reference sequence). The CDR3 runs 17 residues. CDR3 coding DNA: TGTGCCAGCAGTTCCATTTCTAGCGGGAGAGTCGCAGATACGCAGTATTTT. This gives the protein CASSSISSGRVADTQYF.

The V gene is TRBV21-1, the J gene TRBJ1-1; the table's D call, TRBD1, has no DNA check behind it. TRBV21-1 is designated a pseudogene. This CDR3 has 13 amino acids. The CDR3 nucleotides are TGTGCCAGCAGCAGACAGGGGGAGACTGAAGCTTTCTTT. As protein: CASSRQGETEAFF.

V and J are TRBV7-9 and TRBJ2-2; 7 nucleotides agree with TRBD1. The CDR3 loop spans 13 amino acids. Germline V gene sequence: CDR1 SEHNR, CDR2 FQNEAQ (reference sequence). The V segment lost 5 bases and the J segment 6 bases; nucleotides outside the gene matches: 3. In nucleotides, the CDR3 is TGTGCCAGCAGCCCGGGACAGCCCGGGGAGCTGTTTTTT. As protein: CASSPGQPGELFF.

The chain joins TRBV2 to TRBJ2-1, with 9 bases fitting TRBD2. The CDR3 has 16 residues. Germline assignment: CDR1 SNHLY and CDR2 FYNNEI. The V gene end was trimmed by 7 bases and the J gene end by 7 bases; junction bases not matched to a gene: 14. CDR3 in DNA: TGTGCCAGCACGTGGCGGCGGGAGGGGTTAAGGAATGAGCAGTTCTTC. Its translation is CASTWRREGLRNEQFF.

The V and J genes are TRBV6-5 and TRBJ2-7; D possibly corresponds to TRBD2 (5 bases). CDR1 MNHEY and CDR2 SVGAGI come from the germline V gene. CDR3 size: 12 residues. Trimming left V 6 bases short and J 3 bases short, with 9 bases between. The CDR3 protein is CASRPRGYEQYF. In nucleotides, the CDR3 is TGTGCCAGCAGGCCCCGGGGCTACGAGCAGTACTTC.

This chain links TRBV28 with TRBJ1-4; perhaps TRBD1 as D (5 bases). Germline CDR1 MDHEN, CDR2 SYDVKM. V lost 2 bases and J 10 bases, leaving 5 bases between the germline ends. The CDR3 totals 11 residues. CDR3 nucleotide sequence: TGTGCCAGCAGTTTAAGGGGAAAACTGTTTTTT. This codes for CASSLRGKLFF.

The V and J genes are TRBV3-1 (or the pseudogene TRBV3-2) and TRBJ1-2; a weak D match, TRBD1 (6 bases). The CDR3 is made up of 15 amino acids. V was pared by 2 bases and J by 4 bases, with 14 bases between. Germline CDR1 and CDR2: LGHDT and YNNKEL (reference sequence). In DNA form, the CDR3 reads TGTGCCAGCAGCCAAAATGACAGGATGTCCTATGGCTACACCTTC. Its protein product is CASSQNDRMSYGYTF.

The rearrangement links TRBV15 to TRBJ1-6, with D tentatively TRBD1 (5 bases). Trimming stripped 0 bases from V and 9 bases from J, with 9 bases between. The CDR3 consists of 14 residues. CDR1 LNHNV and CDR2 YYDKDF come from the germline V gene (reference sequence). The CDR3 DNA sequence: TGTGCCACCAGCAGAGATGCGGGGGGTTCACCCCTCCACTTT. Translating gives CATSRDAGGSPLHF.

V and J are TRBV19 and TRBJ2-5; possible D gene TRBD2, 5 bases. CDR1 and CDR2 (germline): LNHDA, SQIVND (reference sequence). The CDR3 runs to 15 residues. Trimming shortened V by 3 bases and J by 1 base, and 12 bases separated the two germline ends. CDR3 loop: CASSMEDSSQETQYF. Written as DNA, the CDR3 is TGTGCCAGTAGTATGGAGGACTCTTCCCAAGAGACCCAGTACTTC. Full variable domain (outside the CDR3, taken from reference TRBV19 and TRBJ2-5): DGGITQSPKYLFRKEGQNVTLSCEQNLNHDAMYWYRQDPGQGLRLIYYSQIVNDFQKGDIAEGYSVSREKKESFPLTVTSAQKNPTAFYLCASSMEDSSQETQYFGPGTRLLVL.

The chain employs TRBV20-1 and TRBJ2-2, with 8 bases matching TRBD2. The germline V gene has CDR1 DFQATT and CDR2 SNEGSKA (reference sequence). This CDR3 has 15 amino acids. V trimming: 3 bases; J trimming: 4 bases; junction bases outside the gene matches: 7. CDR3 sequence: CSASRHGRATGELFF. In DNA, the CDR3 is TGCAGTGCTAGTCGGCACGGGAGGGCCACCGGGGAGCTGTTTTTT.